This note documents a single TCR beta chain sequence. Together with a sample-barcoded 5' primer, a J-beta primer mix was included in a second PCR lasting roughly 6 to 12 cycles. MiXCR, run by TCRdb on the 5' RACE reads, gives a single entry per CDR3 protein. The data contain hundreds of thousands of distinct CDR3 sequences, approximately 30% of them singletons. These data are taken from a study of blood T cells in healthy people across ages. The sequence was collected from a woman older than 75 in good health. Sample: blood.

For the CDR3, the DNA is TGCGCCAGCAGCTTGGGACGGCCAGGGCAGCCCCAGCATTTT. Translating gives CASSLGRPGQPQHF. The V call is TRBV5-1, the J call TRBJ1-5; possible D gene TRBD1, 5 bases. V lost 0 bases, J lost 7 bases, and 11 bases lay in between. Germline-derived CDR1 and CDR2 are SGHRS and YFSETQ. CDR3 length equals 14 residues.